The 8 T cell receptor beta chains below come from one sample, sequenced in a study of blood T cell repertoires in COVID-19. Clones were read by immunoSEQ multiplex PCR, and TCRdb kept only the in-frame ones, dropping some. The sample contains more than 80,000 clones, around 78% of which appear only once. The sample consisted of peripheral blood. The receptors here all came from an elderly man with COVID-19, enrolled during active disease.

This clone was recorded a few times. This chain connects TRBV7-2 to TRBJ2-7; TRBD2 matches 7 bases. This CDR3 contains 16 residues. The germline CDR1 and CDR2 sequences are SGHTA and FQGNSA. V shed 1 base, J shed 3 bases, and the junction held 9 bases outside the gene matches. The CDR3 DNA follows: TGTGCCAGCAGCTTAGGTATGAAGCGGGGATACTACGAGCAGTACTTC. Its translation is CASSLGMKRGYYEQYF.

This clone was counted a single time. The chain couples TRBV7-3 to TRBJ2-1, with 7 bases identical to TRBD2. Losses at the gene ends were 5 bases for V and 9 bases for J; bases not matched to a gene: 10. This CDR3 comprises 14 residues. CDR1 is SGHTA, CDR2 FQGTGA, per germline. For the CDR3, the DNA is TGTGCCAGCAGCCTACAGCGGGACGTACGTGAGCAGTTCTTC. Its protein is CASSLQRDVREQFF.

CDR3 loop: CASTGGGKNIQYF. CDR3 in DNA: TGTGCCAGCACCGGGGGGGGGAAAAACATTCAGTACTTC. The rearrangement uses TRBV28 and TRBJ2-4; TRBD2 aligns across 8 bases. V was clipped by 7 bases and J by 4 bases; unmatched bases: 3. From germline, CDR1 is MDHEN and CDR2 SYDVKM. The CDR3 runs 13 residues.

The gene calls are TRBV29-1 and TRBJ2-7, with D possibly TRBD1 on 6 matching bases. There are 12 residues in the CDR3. Germline loops: CDR1 SQVTM, CDR2 ANQGSEA. Trimming removed 6 bases from V and 0 bases from J, with 9 bases in between. CDR3: CSVAGVSYEQYF. The CDR3 DNA reads TGCAGCGTCGCAGGGGTCTCCTACGAGCAGTACTTC.

The chain couples TRBV7-6 to TRBJ2-1; 13 nucleotides match TRBD2. The CDR3 runs to 16 residues. Germline values: CDR1 SGHVS, CDR2 FNYEAQ. V lost 5 bases and J lost 4; bases outside the gene matches: 5. CDR3 region: CASSPGLAGPYNEQFF. The CDR3 nucleotides are TGTGCCAGCAGCCCGGGACTAGCGGGACCGTACAATGAGCAGTTCTTC.

This clone was found once. The V call is TRBV6-5, the J call TRBJ2-2; TRBD1 might be the D (6 bases). Looked up from germline, CDR1 is MNHEY and CDR2 is SVGAGI. The ends were cut back, 6 bases at V and 5 bases at J, with 16 bases in the middle. The CDR3 is 15 amino acids. CDR3: CASSRTGFDTGELFF. In DNA, the CDR3 is TGTGCCAGCAGCCGAACAGGGTTTGATACCGGGGAGCTGTTTTTT.

The CDR3 sequence is CASSDGLAGEIDTQYF. The CDR3 coding sequence is TGTGCCAGCAGTGACGGACTAGCGGGAGAAATAGATACGCAGTATTTT. The chain is built from TRBV6-1 and TRBJ2-3; 13 bases match TRBD2. V dropped 3 bases and J dropped 5; count of bases not matched to a gene: 5. There are 16 residues in the CDR3. CDR1 is MNHNS, CDR2 SASEGT, per germline.

This chain links TRBV28 with TRBJ1-2, with TRBD1 matching 7 bases. V dropped 3 bases and J dropped 7; count of bases not matched to a gene: 11. The germline gives CDR1 MDHEN, CDR2 SYDVKM. The CDR3 length is 15 residues. The CDR3 sequence: CASSFHTAGGGGYTF. The CDR3, as DNA: TGTGCCAGCAGTTTCCATACCGCAGGGGGAGGTGGCTACACCTTC.